Below, one TCR beta chain is given with its context. Its target is unknown. Donors were drawn from the approximately 130-subject validation cohort, separate from the roughly 670-subject first cohort. The sample is drawn from a study of cytomegalovirus exposure and HLA in healthy donors. Findings of the study overall: In vitro work confirmed that a few CMV-associated chains recognize CMV antigens. In the approximately 120 validation repertoires, a later analysis found that first-cohort TCR clusters tended to co-occur.

Data came from immunoSEQ multiplex PCR; TCRdb stores just in-frame clones and leaves some out. The sample consists of roughly 180,000 clones, over 65% of them appearing once. Germline CDR1 MGHRA, CDR2 YSYEKL. There are 14 residues in the CDR3. Deletions cut 1 base from V and 4 bases from J, with 11 bases between. The V gene is TRBV4-1, the J gene TRBJ2-7; the D gene is possibly TRBD2 (5 bases). Sequencing input: PBMCs. The TCR originated in a man aged 18 to 29 in good health and CMV-seropositive. CDR3 sequence (DNA): TGCGCCAGCAGCCAAGTCGGAGGCGGGTACGAGCAGTACTTC. Amino acid sequence: CASSQVGGGYEQYF.